This is a list of T cell receptor beta chains from one sample in a study of blood T cell repertoires in COVID-19. Assay used: immunoSEQ multiplex PCR; TCRdb lists only in-frame clones, some missing. The table includes roughly 97,000 clones, approximately 84% detected once. What was sequenced was peripheral blood. The receptor source for this set is a man between 65 and 80 years old with acute or convalescent COVID-19. CDR3s include the opening cysteine and the closing phenylalanine or tryptophan. Each record gives: J gene, clone size, CDR3 length, V gene, D gene, CDR3 protein, CDR3 DNA. D genes are given only for firm matches. The listing skips clone size in some rows; elsewhere it reads once, few, many or a size class.

J: TRBJ2-6
size: .
length: 15
V: TRBV2
D: .
CDR3: CASRERVSGANVLTF
DNA: TGTGCCAGCAGGGAGCGGGTTTCCGGGGCCAACGTCCTGACTTTC

J: TRBJ2-1
size: .
length: 16
V: TRBV5-5
D: TRBD1
CDR3: CASSSSGQGTYNEQFF
DNA: TGTGCCAGCAGTTCCTCGGGACAGGGTACCTACAATGAGCAGTTCTTC

J: TRBJ1-3
size: .
length: 13
V: TRBV3-1/TRBV3-2
D: .
CDR3: CASSQGRTYTIYF
DNA: TGTGCCAGCAGCCAAGGCAGGACTTACACCATATATTTT

J: TRBJ2-1
size: .
length: 16
V: TRBV7-2
D: TRBD2
CDR3: CASSLGTGGEYNEQFF
DNA: TGTGCCAGCAGCTTAGGCACGGGAGGGGAGTACAATGAGCAGTTCTTC

J: TRBJ2-5
size: .
length: 14
V: TRBV6-2/TRBV6-3
D: TRBD1
CDR3: CASSDGQDKETQYF
DNA: TGTGCCAGCAGTGACGGACAGGACAAAGAGACCCAGTACTTC

J: TRBJ2-1
size: .
length: 16
V: TRBV6-5
D: TRBD2
CDR3: CASSYSRLAGNNEQFF
DNA: TGTGCCAGCAGTTACTCTCGACTAGCGGGAAACAATGAGCAGTTCTTC

J: TRBJ2-5
size: .
length: 14
V: TRBV9
D: TRBD2
CDR3: CASSVGPGGETQYF
DNA: TGTGCCAGCAGCGTAGGTCCGGGGGGAGAGACCCAGTACTTC

J: TRBJ2-2
size: .
length: 19
V: TRBV6-1
D: TRBD1
CDR3: CASSEFRTGGASNTGELFF
DNA: TGTGCCAGCAGTGAATTTCGGACAGGGGGCGCTAGTAACACCGGGGAGCTGTTTTTT

J: TRBJ2-7
size: .
length: 14
V: TRBV27
D: TRBD1
CDR3: CASSLRDREDEQYF
DNA: TGTGCCAGCAGTTTACGGGACAGAGAGGACGAGCAGTACTTC

J: TRBJ1-1
size: .
length: 14
V: TRBV11-3
D: .
CDR3: CASSLAGGHTEAFF
DNA: TGTGCCAGCAGCTTAGCGGGGGGGCACACTGAAGCTTTCTTT

J: TRBJ1-2
size: .
length: 17
V: TRBV18
D: .
CDR3: CASSLVAGQGTMEGYTF
DNA: TGTGCCAGCTCACTCGTAGCGGGACAAGGAACGATGGAAGGCTACACCTTC

J: TRBJ2-7
size: once
length: 15
V: TRBV11-2
D: .
CDR3: CASSSDRLKSYEQYF
DNA: TGTGCCAGCAGCTCAGACAGGCTTAAGTCCTACGAGCAGTACTTC

J: TRBJ1-5
size: .
length: 11
V: TRBV27
D: .
CDR3: CASRSWQPQHF
DNA: TGTGCCAGCAGGAGCTGGCAGCCCCAGCATTTT

J: TRBJ2-1
size: .
length: 15
V: TRBV7-3
D: TRBD2
CDR3: CASSSSGGVYNEQFF
DNA: TGTGCCAGCAGCTCGAGCGGGGGGGTTTACAATGAGCAGTTCTTC

J: TRBJ1-5
size: .
length: 14
V: TRBV27
D: .
CDR3: CASSLRGNNQPQHF
DNA: TGTGCCAGCAGTCTTAGGGGTAACAATCAGCCCCAGCATTTT

J: TRBJ1-1
size: once
length: 15
V: TRBV4-3
D: .
CDR3: CASSQDFQGFTEAFF
DNA: TGCGCCAGCAGCCAAGACTTCCAGGGATTTACTGAAGCTTTCTTT

J: TRBJ2-7
size: .
length: 13
V: TRBV19
D: .
CDR3: CASSTTLSYEQYF
DNA: TGTGCCAGTAGTACGACTCTTTCCTACGAGCAGTACTTC

J: TRBJ2-7
size: .
length: 15
V: TRBV7-2
D: TRBD2
CDR3: CASSPGLARNYEQYF
DNA: TGTGCCAGCAGCCCCGGACTAGCGAGAAACTACGAGCAGTACTTC

J: TRBJ1-5
size: once
length: 16
V: TRBV2
D: .
CDR3: CASRDSQRPLGQPQHF
DNA: TGTGCCAGCAGGGACAGCCAGAGACCCCTTGGGCAGCCCCAGCATTTT

J: TRBJ1-2
size: .
length: 13
V: TRBV30
D: TRBD1
CDR3: CAGQGAHLGGYTF
DNA: TGTGCCGGTCAGGGGGCTCATCTTGGTGGCTACACCTTC

J: TRBJ2-2
size: .
length: 12
V: TRBV24-1
D: .
CDR3: CATNTYTGELFF
DNA: TGTGCCACCAACACCTACACCGGGGAGCTGTTTTTT

J: TRBJ1-5
size: .
length: 14
V: TRBV4-3
D: .
CDR3: CASSQDLGNQPQHF
DNA: TGCGCCAGCAGCCAAGATCTCGGGAATCAGCCCCAGCATTTT